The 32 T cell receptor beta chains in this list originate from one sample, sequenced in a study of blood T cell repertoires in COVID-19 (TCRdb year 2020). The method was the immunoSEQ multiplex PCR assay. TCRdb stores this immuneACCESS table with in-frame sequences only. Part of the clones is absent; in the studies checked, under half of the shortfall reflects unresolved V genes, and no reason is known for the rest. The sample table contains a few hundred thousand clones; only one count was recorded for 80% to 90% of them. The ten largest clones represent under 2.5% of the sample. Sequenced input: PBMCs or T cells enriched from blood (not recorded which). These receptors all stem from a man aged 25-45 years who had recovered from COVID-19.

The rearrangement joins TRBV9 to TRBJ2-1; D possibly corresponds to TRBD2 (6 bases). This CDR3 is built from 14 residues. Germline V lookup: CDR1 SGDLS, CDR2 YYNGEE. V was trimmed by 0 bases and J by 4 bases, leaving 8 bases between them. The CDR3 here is CASSVGGVYNEQFF. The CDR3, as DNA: TGTGCCAGCAGCGTAGGGGGGGTTTACAATGAGCAGTTCTTC.

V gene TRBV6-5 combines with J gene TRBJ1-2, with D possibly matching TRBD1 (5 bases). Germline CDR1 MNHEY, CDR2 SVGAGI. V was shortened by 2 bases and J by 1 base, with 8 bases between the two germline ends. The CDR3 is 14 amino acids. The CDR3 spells CASSYKGVNYGYTF. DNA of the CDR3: TGTGCCAGCAGTTACAAAGGGGTTAACTATGGCTACACCTTC.

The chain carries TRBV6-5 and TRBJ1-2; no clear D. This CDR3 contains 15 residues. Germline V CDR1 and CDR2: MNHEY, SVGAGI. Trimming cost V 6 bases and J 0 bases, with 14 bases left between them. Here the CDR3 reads CASSASFGANYGYTF. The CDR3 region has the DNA TGTGCCAGCAGCGCAAGTTTCGGGGCTAACTATGGCTACACCTTC.

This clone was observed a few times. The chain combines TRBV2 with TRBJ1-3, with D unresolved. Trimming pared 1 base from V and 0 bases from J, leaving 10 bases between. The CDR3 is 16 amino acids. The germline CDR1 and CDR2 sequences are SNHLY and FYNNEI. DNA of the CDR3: TGTGCCAGCAGTGAAGAGAGGTGGATCTCTGGAAACACCATATATTTT. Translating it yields CASSEERWISGNTIYF.

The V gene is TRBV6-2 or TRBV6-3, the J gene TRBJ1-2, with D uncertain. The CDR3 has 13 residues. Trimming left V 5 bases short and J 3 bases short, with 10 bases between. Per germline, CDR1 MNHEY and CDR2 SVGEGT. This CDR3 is CASSLAGDYGYTF. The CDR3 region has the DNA TGTGCCAGCAGTCTCGCGGGCGACTATGGCTACACCTTC.

CDR3 sequence reads: CASSSASGGRETQYF. In DNA form, the CDR3 reads TGTGCCAGCAGCTCCGCTAGCGGGGGACGAGAGACCCAGTACTTC. The J gene is TRBJ2-5, the V gene TRBV5-4; TRBD2 matches at 10 bases. After removal of 3 bases from V and 4 bases from J, the junction contained 6 bases not matched to a gene. Germline assignment: CDR1 SGHNT and CDR2 YYREEE (reference sequence). The CDR3 covers 15 residues.

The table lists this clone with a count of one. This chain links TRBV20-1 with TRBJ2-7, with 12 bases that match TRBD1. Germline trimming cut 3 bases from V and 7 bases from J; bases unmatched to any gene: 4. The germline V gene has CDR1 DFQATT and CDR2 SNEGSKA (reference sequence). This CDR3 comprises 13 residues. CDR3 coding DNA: TGCAGTGCTAGTTGGGACAGGGGGCGAGAGCAGTACTTC. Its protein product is CSASWDRGREQYF.

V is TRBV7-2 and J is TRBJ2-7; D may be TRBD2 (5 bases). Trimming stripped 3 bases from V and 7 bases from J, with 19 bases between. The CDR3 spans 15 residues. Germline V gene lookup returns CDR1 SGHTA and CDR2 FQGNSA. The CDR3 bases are TGTGCCAGCAGCTTTGTCTCGGAGGTAAAGTTTGAGCAGTACTTC. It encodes CASSFVSEVKFEQYF.

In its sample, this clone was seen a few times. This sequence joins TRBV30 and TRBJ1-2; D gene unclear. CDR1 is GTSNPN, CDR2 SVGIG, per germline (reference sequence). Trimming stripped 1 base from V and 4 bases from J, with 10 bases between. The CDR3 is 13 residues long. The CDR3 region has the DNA TGTGCCTGGAGTGCATCCGCCGGCTATGGCTACACCTTC. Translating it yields CAWSASAGYGYTF.

The CDR3 nucleotides are TGTGCCACCAGTGGGGTAGCGGGGGGCCATGGTTTCAATGAGCAGTTCTTC. Its protein is CATSGVAGGHGFNEQFF. This chain uses TRBV24-1 with TRBJ2-1; TRBD2 agrees at 10 bases. Per germline, CDR1 KGHDR and CDR2 SFDVKD. The CDR3 is 17 residues long. V dropped 5 bases and J dropped 6; count of bases not matched to a gene: 12.

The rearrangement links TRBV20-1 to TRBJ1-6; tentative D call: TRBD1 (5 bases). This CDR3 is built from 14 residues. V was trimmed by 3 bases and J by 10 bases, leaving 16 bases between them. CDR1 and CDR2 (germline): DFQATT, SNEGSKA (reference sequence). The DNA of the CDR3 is TGCAGTGCTAGTAATACCGGGGGAGGATCACCCCTCCACTTT. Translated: CSASNTGGGSPLHF.

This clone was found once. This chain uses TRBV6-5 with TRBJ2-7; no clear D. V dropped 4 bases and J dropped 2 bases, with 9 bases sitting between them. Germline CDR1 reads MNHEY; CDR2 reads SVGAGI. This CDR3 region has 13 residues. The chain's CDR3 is CASSSLLTYEQYF. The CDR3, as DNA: TGTGCCAGCAGTTCATTACTCACCTACGAGCAGTACTTC.

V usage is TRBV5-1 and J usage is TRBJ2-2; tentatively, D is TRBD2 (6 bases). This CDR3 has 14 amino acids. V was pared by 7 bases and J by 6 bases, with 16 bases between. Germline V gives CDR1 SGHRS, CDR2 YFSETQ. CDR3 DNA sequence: TGCGCCAGCGGCGGGACGGCGATCTCCGGGGAGCTGTTTTTT. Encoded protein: CASGGTAISGELFF.

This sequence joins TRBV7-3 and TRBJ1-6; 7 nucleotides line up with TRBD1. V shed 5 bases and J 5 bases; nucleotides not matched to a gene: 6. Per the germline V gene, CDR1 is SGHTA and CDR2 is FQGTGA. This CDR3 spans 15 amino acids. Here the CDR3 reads CASSKTGTDNSPLHF. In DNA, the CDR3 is TGTGCCAGCAGCAAGACCGGGACAGATAATTCACCCCTCCACTTT.

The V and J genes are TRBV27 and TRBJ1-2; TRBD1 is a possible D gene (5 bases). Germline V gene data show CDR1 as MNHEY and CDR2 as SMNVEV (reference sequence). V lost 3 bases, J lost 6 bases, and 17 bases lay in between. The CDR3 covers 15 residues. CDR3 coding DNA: TGTGCCAGCAGTTTGGGGGGACGCACTGGGGATGGCTACACCTTC. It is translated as CASSLGGRTGDGYTF.

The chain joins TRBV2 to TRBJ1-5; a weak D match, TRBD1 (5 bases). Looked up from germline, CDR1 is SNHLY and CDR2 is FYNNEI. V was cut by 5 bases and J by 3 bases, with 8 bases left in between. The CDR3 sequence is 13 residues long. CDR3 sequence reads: CASSPGVNQPQHF. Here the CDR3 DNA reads TGTGCCAGCAGTCCGGGGGTCAATCAGCCCCAGCATTTT.

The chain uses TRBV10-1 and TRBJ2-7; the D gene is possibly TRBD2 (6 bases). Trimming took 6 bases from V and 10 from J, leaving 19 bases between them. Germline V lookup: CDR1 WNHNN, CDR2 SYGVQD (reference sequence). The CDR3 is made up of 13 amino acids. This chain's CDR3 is CASRGGSEGIQYF. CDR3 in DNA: TGCGCCAGCAGGGGAGGTTCGGAGGGGATTCAGTACTTC.

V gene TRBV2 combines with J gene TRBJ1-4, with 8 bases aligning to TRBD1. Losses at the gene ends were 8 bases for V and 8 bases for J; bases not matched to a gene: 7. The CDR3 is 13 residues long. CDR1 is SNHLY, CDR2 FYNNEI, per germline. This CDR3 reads CASSDRGKEKLFF. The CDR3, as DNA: TGTGCCAGCTCAGACAGGGGAAAAGAAAAACTGTTTTTT.

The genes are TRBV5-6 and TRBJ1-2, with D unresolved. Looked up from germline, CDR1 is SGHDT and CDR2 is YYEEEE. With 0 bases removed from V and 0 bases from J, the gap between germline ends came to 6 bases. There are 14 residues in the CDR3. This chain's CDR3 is CASSLGRPNYGYTF. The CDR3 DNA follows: TGTGCCAGCAGCTTGGGCAGGCCTAACTATGGCTACACCTTC.

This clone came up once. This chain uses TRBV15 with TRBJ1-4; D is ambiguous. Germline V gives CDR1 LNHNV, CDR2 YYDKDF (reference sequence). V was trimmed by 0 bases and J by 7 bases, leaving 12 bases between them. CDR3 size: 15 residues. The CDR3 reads CATSRDLQEGEKLFF. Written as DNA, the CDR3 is TGTGCCACCAGCAGAGATCTTCAGGAGGGTGAAAAACTGTTTTTT.

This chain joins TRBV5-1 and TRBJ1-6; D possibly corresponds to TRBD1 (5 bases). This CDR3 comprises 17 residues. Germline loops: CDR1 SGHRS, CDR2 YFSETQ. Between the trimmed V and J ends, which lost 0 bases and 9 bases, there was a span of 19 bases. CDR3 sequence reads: CASSLVGLSDRGSPLHF. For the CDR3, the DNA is TGCGCCAGCAGCTTGGTGGGACTTTCGGATCGTGGTTCACCCCTCCACTTT.

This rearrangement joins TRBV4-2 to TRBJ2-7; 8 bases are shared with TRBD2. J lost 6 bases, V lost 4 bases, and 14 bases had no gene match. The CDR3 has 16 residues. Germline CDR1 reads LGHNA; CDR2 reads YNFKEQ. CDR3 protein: CASSPGLAGGIREQYF. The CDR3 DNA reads TGTGCCAGCAGCCCAGGACTGGCGGGGGGTATACGCGAGCAGTACTTC.

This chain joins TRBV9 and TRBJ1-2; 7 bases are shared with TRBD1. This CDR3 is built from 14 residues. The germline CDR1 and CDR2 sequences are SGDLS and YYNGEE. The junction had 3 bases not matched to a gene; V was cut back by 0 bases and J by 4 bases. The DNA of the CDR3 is TGTGCCAGCAGCGTAGTATCAGGGGGCTATGGCTACACCTTC. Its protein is CASSVVSGGYGYTF.

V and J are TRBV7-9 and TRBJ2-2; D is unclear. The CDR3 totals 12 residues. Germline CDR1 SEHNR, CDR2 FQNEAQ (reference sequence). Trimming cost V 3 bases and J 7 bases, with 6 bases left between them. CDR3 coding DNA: TGTGCCAGCAGCTTTGCGGACGGGGAGCTGTTTTTT. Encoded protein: CASSFADGELFF. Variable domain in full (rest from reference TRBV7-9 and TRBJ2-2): DTGVSQNPRHKITKRGQNVTFRCDPISEHNRLYWYRQTLGQGPEFLTYFQNEAQLEKSRLLSDRFSAERPKGSFSTLEIQRTEQGDSAMYLCASSFADGELFFGEGSRLTVL.

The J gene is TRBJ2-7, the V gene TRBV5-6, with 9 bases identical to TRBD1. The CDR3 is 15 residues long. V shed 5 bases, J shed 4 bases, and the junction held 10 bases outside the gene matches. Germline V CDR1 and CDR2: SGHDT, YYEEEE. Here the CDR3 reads CASRREGQGAYEQYF. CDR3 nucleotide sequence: TGTGCCAGCAGGAGGGAGGGACAGGGCGCGTACGAGCAGTACTTC.

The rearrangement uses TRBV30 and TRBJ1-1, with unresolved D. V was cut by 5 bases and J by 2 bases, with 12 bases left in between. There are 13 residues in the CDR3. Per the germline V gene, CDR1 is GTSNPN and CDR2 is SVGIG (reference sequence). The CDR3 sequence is CAWGRGGNTEAFF. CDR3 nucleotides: TGTGCCTGGGGGCGAGGAGGCAACACTGAAGCTTTCTTT. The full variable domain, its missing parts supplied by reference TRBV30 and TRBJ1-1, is SQTIHQWPATLVQPVGSPLSLECTVEGTSNPNLYWYRQAAGRGLQLLFYSVGIGQISSEVPQNLSASRPQDRQFILSSKKLLLSDSGFYLCAWGRGGNTEAFFGQGTRLTVV.

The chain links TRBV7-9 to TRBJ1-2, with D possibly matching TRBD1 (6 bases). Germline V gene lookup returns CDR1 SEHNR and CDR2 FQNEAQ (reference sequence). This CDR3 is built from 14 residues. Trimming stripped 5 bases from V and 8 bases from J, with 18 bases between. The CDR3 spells CASSQGTFGMGYTF. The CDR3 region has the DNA TGTGCCAGCAGCCAAGGGACATTTGGAATGGGCTACACCTTC.

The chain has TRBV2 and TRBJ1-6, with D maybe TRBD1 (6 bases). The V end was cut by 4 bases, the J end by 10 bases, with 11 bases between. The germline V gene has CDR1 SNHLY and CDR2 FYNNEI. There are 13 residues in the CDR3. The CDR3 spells CASSVAGESPLHF. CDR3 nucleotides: TGTGCCAGCAGTGTGGCAGGGGAATCACCCCTCCACTTT.

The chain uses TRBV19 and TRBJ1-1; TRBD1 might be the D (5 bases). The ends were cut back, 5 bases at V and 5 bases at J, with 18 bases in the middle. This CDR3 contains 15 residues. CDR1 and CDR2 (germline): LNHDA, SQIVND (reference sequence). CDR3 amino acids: CASSFLLTGRTEAFF. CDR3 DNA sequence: TGTGCCAGTAGTTTTCTTTTAACAGGAAGGACTGAAGCTTTCTTT.

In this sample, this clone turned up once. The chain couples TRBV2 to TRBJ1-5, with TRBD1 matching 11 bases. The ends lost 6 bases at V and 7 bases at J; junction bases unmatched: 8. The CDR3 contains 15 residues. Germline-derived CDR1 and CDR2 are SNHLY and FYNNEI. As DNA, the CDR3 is TGTGCCAGCAGCCAAGGGACAGGGGGTGGACAGCCCCAGCATTTT. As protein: CASSQGTGGGQPQHF.

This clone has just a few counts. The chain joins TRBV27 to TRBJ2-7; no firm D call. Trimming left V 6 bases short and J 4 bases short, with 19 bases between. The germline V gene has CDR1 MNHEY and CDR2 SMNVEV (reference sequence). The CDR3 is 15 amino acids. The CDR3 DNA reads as TGTGCCAGCAGCTTGAAAGCCGGGTCCCCATACGAGCAGTACTTC. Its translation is CASSLKAGSPYEQYF.

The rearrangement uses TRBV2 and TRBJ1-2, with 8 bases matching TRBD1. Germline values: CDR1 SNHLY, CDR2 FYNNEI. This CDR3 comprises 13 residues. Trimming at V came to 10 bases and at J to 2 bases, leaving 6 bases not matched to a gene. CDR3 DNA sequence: TGTGCCACCCGGGACAGGACAAACTATGGCTACACCTTC. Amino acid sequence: CATRDRTNYGYTF.